This T cell receptor (beta chain) appears in the sequencing data of a study of shared clonotypes between healthy human individuals. Findings and caveats of the study: Naive subsets typically showed greater estimated richness than memory subsets.

Concerning this clone: Its cognate antigen is unknown.

Germline CDR1 reads SQVTM; CDR2 reads ANQGSEA. The CDR3 extends over 15 amino acids. Trimming took 4 bases from V and 1 from J; bases not matched to a gene: 8. Produced via immunoSEQ multiplex PCR; TCRdb's table is partial and in-frame only. The table lists about a million clones, around 77% of them singletons. This rearrangement joins TRBV29-1 to TRBJ2-5, with 8 bases aligning to TRBD1. Specimen: memory CD4+ T cells from PBMCs. Subset here: CD45RA-negative fraction. This clonotype originated in a man aged 18 to 30 in good health. Some clones in this sample may be carry-over from other donors' samples. DNA of the CDR3: TGCAGCGTTGGAGGGCTGACAGGGGCCCAAGAGACCCAGTACTTC. This sequence encodes CSVGGLTGAQETQYF.